This T cell receptor beta chain derives from a study of T cells of healthy individuals. One entry per CDR3 protein results from TCRdb running MiXCR on the 5' RACE reads. The top ten clones hold around 7.6% of a sample with fewer than 90,000 distinct CDR3 sequences, roughly 5.1% of them seen once. At least ten counts were recorded for this clonotype. This receptor was taken from a female donor in good health.

In nucleotides, the CDR3 is TGTGCCAGCAGGGAGTCTGGGGAGGATCCGGGAAACACCATATATTTT. This encodes CASRESGEDPGNTIYF. The chain employs TRBV2 and TRBJ1-3; no reliable D call. V was cut by 6 bases and J by 4 bases, with 19 bases left in between. CDR3 length: 16 amino acids. Germline CDR1 reads SNHLY; CDR2 reads FYNNEI.